This TCR beta chain emerged from a study of T cell repertoires in cytomegalovirus infection (dated by TCRdb to between 2018 and 2020). Regarding the study in general: Peptide stimulations targeted recently identified HLA-C-restricted CMV epitopes, whose presentation resists viral immunomodulation, together with well-studied HLA-B-restricted epitopes. The HLA type of each donor mattered for the analysis, because public TCR beta signatures pointed to carriage of CMV infection along with the matching HLA type. Study-wide conclusions, independent of this receptor: Cumulative frequency of public TCR beta family members discriminated carriers of CMV infection plus the relevant HLA type in this cohort and an independent roughly 340-donor cohort. In the ex vivo response, HLA-C-restricted CMV-specific TCR beta clonotypes were dominant, and in two of eight donors the single most frequent clonotype came from this HLA-C-restricted group.

V sheds 5 bases and J sheds 5 bases, leaving 9 bases between their ends. CDR1 and CDR2 were assigned from the germline V gene as ENHRY and SYGVKD. Inclusive of the bounding cysteine and phenylalanine, the CDR3 is 12 residues long. Just the 36-base CDR3 DNA is kept, in frame starting at base 1. TCRdb shows the sequencer as Illumina HiSeq 1500. TCRdb redid the processing of the public reads, applying fastp at Q25 and MiXCR, and retained in-frame beta chains. For every CDR3 protein sequence, its rows merge into one entry that carries the most common genes and DNA. For this sample there are hundreds of thousands of distinct CDR3 sequences; 30% to 40% appear just once. The ten largest make up roughly 13% of the sample. Points on this clonotype: Which antigen it targets is not known. Per-base qualities were not stored, and no clone one base away is much larger.

This sample's treatment or condition label indicates: in vitro stimulation with specific CMV peptide epitopes to enrich CMV-specific T cells. This sequence originates from a human donor in good health (CMV status not recorded). Some clones in this sample may be carry-over from other donors' samples. The chain is encoded by TRBV10-3 joined to TRBJ2-5; a tentative D match to TRBD2 spans 6 bases. The specimen comprised cultured CD8+ T cells from PBMCs, sampled from culture after CMV antigen stimulation. The nucleotides are TGTGCCATCAGTCCAGGAGGGGAGACCCAGTACTTC. Protein translation: CAISPGGETQYF.